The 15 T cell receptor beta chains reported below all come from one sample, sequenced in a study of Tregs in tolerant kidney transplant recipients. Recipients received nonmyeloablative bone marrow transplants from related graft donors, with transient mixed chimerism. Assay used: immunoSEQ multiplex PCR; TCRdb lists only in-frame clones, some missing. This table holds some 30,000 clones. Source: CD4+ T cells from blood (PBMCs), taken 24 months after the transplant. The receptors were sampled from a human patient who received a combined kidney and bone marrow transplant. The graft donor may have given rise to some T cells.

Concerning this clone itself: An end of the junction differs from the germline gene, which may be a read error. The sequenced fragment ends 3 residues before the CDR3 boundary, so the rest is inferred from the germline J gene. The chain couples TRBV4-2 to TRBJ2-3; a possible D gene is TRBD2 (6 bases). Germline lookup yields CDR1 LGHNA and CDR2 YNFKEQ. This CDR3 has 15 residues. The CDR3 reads CASSQGSGYTDTQYF. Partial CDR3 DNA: TGCGCCAGCAGCCAGGGAAGCGGGTACACAGATACG.

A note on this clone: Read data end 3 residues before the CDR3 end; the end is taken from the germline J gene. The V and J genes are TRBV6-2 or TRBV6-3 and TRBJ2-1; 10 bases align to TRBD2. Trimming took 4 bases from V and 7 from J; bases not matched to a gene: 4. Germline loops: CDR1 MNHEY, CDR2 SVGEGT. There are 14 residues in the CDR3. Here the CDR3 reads CASSSAGLANEQFF. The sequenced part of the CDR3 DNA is TGTGCCAGCAGTTCCGCGGGACTAGCGAATGAG.

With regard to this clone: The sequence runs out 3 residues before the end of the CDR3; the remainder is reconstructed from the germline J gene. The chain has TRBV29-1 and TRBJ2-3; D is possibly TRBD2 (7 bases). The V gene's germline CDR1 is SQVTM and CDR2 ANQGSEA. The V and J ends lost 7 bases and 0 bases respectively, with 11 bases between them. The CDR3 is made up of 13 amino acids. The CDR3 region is CSEGGTSTDTQYF. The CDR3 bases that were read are TGCAGCGAGGGGGGGACTAGCACAGATACG.

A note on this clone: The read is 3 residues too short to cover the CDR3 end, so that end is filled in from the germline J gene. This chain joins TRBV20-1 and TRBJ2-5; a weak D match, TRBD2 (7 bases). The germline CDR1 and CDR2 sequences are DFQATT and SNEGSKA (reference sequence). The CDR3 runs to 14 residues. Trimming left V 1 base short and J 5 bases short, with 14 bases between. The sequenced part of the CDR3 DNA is TGCAGTGCTAGAGGAGGGGGAGGGGAGGAGACC. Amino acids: CSARGGGGEET. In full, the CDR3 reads CSARGGGGEETQYF.

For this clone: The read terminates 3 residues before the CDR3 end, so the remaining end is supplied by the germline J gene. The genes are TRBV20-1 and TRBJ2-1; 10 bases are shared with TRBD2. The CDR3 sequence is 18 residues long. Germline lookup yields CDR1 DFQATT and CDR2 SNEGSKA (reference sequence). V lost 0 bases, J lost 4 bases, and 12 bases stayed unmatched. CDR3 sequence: CSARDFGAAGGRYNEQFF. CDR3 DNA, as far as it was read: TGCAGTGCTAGAGATTTTGGGGCAGCGGGAGGGCGGTACAATGAG.

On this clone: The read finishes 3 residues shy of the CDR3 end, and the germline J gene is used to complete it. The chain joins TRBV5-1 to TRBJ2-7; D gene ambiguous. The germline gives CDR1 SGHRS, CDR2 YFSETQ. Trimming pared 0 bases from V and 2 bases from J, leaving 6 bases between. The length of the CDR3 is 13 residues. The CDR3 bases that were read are TGCGCCAGCAGCTTGGACACCACCTACGAG. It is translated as CASSLDTTYE. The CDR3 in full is CASSLDTTYEQYF.

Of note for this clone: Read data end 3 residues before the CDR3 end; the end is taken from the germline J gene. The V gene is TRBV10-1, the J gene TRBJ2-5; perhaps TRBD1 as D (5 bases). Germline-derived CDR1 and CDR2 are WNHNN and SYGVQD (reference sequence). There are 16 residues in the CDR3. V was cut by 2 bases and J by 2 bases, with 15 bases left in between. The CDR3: CASSEPTRQQQETQYF. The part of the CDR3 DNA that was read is TGCGCCAGCAGTGAGCCAACGCGACAGCAACAAGAGACC.

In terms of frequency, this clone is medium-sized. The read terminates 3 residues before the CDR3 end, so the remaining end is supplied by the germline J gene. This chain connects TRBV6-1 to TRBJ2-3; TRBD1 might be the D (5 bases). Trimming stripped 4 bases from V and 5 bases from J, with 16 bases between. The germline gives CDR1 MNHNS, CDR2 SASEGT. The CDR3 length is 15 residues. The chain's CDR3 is CASSVWGRVRDTQYF. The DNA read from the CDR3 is TGTGCCAGCAGTGTTTGGGGCAGGGTGCGAGATACG.

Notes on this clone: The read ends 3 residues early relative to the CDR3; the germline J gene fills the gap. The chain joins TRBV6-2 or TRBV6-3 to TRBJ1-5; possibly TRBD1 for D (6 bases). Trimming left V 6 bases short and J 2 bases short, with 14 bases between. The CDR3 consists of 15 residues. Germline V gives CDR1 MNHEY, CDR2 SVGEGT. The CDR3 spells CASRVTGKGNQPQHF. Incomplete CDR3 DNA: TGTGCCAGCAGGGTAACAGGGAAGGGCAATCAGCCC.

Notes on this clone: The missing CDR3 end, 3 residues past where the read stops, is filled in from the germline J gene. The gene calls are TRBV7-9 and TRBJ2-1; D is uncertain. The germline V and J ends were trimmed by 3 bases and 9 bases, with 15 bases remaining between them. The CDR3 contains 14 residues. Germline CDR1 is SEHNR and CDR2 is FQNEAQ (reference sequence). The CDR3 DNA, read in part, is TGTGCCAGCAGCTTTGAGTCGGTGGTACTTGAG. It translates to CASSFESVVLE. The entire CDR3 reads CASSFESVVLEQFF.

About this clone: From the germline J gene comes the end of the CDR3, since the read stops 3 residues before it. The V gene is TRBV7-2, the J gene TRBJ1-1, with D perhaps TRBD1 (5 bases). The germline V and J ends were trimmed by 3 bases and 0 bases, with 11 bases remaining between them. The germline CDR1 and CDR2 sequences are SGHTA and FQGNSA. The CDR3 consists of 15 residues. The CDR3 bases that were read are TGTGCCAGCAGCTTGGCAGGGCACATGAACACTGAA. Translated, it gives CASSLAGHMNTE. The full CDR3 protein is CASSLAGHMNTEAFF.

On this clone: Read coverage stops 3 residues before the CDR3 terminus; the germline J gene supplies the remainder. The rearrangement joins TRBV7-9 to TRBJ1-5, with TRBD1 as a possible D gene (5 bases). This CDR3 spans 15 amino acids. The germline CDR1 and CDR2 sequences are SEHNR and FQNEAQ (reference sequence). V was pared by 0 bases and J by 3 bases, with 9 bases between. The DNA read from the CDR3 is TGTGCCAGCAGCTTAGCGGGGGGGTTCAATCAGCCC. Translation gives CASSLAGGFNQP. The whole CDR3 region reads CASSLAGGFNQPQHF.

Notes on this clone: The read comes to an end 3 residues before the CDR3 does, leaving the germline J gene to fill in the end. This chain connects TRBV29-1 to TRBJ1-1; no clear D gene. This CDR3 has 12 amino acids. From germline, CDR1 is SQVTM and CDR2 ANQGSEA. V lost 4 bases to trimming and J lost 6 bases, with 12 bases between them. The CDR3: CSVARVGAEAFF. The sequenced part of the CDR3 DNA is TGCAGCGTTGCCCGGGTTGGCGCTGAA.

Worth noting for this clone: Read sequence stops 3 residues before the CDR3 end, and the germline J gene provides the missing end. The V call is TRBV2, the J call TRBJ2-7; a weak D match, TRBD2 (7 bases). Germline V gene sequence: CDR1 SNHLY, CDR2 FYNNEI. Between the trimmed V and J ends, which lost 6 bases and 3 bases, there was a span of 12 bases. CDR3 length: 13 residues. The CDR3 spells CASRGGLNYEQYF. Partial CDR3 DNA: TGTGCCAGCAGAGGGGGACTAAACTACGAG.

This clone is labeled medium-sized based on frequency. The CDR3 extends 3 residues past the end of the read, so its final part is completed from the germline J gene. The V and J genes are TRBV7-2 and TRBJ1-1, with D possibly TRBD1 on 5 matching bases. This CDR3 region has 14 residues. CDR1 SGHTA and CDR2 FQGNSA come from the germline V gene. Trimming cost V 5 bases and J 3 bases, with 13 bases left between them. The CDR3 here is CASSLRQGHTEAFF. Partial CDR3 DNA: TGTGCCAGCAGCCTCCGGCAGGGCCACACTGAA.